This paragraph reports one TCR beta chain. This entry comes from a study of low-dose radiotherapy and immunotherapy resistance in tumors. Study-wide background: Patients received 300 mg of oral aspirin each day across four cycles, commencing on cycle 1 day 1.

Time point indicated: after trial treatment. Regarding treatment: LDRT plus nivolumab, ipilimumab, low-dose cyclophosphamide and aspirin (RACIN trial). The authors ran about 20 PCR cycles to amplify TCRs with a constant-region primer and V-primer adapter. TCRdb called the reads again in MiXCR, with one record for every CDR3 protein. The sample lists roughly 50,000 distinct CDR3 sequences, 33% occurring once. The CDR3 consists of 12 residues. Per germline, CDR1 SGHDN and CDR2 FVKESK. V shed 3 bases and J shed 7 bases, with 9 bases lying between them. The V call is TRBV14, the J call TRBJ1-2; no clear D gene. This clonotype was obtained from a male donor with rectosigmoid adenocarcinoma. Sequences were derived from PBMCs, sampled after low-dose radiotherapy plus immunotherapy. CDR3 protein: CASSQAAGGYTF. As DNA, the CDR3 is TGTGCCAGCAGCCAGGCGGCGGGTGGCTACACCTTC. The whole variable domain, filled in from reference TRBV14 and TRBJ1-2, reads EAGVTQFPSHSVIEKGQTVTLRCDPISGHDNLYWYRRVMGKEIKFLLHFVKESKQDESGMPNNRFLAERTGGTYSTLKVQPAELEDSGVYFCASSQAAGGYTFGSGTRLTVV.